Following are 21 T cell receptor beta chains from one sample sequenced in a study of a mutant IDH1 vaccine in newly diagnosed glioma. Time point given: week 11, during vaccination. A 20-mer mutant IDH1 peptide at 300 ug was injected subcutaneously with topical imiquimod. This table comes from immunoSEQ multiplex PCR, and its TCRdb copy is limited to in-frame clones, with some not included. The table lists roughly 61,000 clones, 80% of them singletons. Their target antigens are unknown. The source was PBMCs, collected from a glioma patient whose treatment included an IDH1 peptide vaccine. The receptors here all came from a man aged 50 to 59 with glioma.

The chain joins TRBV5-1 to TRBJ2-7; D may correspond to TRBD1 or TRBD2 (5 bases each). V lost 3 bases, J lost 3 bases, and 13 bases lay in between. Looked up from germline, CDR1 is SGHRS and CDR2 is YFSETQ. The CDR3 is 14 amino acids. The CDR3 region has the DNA TGCGCCAGCAGCTCCTCCGGGACGGACTACGAGCAGTACTTC. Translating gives CASSSSGTDYEQYF.

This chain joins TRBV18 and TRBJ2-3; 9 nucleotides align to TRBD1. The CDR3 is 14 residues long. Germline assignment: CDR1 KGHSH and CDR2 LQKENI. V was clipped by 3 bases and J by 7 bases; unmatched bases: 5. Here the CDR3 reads CASSPPDRGNTQYF. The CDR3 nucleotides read TGTGCCAGCTCACCGCCGGACAGGGGAAATACGCAGTATTTT.

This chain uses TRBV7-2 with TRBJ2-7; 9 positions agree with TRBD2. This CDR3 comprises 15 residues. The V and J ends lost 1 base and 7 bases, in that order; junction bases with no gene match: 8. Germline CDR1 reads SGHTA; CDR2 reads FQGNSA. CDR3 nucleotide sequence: TGTGCCAGCAGCTTAGAGCTAGCGGGAACGGGTGAGCAGTACTTC. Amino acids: CASSLELAGTGEQYF.

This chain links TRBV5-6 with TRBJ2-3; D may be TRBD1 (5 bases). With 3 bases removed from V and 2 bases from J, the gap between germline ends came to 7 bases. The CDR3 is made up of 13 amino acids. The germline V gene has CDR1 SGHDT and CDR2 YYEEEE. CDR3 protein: CASSSTATDTQYF. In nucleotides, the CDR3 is TGTGCCAGCAGCTCGACAGCCACAGATACGCAGTATTTT.

The CDR3 region has the DNA TGTGCCAGCAGTTACCTCAAAGGTGGCGGTGGAAGCGAGCAGTACTTC. It specifies CASSYLKGGGGSEQYF. The chain employs TRBV6-6 and TRBJ2-7; no clear D gene. The CDR3 contains 16 residues. Trimming stripped 2 bases from V and 6 bases from J, with 20 bases between. CDR1 is MNHNY, CDR2 SVGAGI, per germline (reference sequence).

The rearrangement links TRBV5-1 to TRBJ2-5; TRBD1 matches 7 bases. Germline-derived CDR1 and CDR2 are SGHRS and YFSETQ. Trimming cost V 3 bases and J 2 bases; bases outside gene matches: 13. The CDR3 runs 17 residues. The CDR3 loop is CASSSLSEPGQQETQYF. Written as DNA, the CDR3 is TGCGCCAGCAGCTCCTTGTCTGAACCGGGACAGCAAGAGACCCAGTACTTC.

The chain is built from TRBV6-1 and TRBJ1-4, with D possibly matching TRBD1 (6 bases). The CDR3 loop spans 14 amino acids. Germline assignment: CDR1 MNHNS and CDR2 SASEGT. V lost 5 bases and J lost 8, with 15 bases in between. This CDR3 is CASSKIRDTEKLFF. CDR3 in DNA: TGTGCCAGCAGTAAGATCCGGGACACAGAAAAACTGTTTTTT.

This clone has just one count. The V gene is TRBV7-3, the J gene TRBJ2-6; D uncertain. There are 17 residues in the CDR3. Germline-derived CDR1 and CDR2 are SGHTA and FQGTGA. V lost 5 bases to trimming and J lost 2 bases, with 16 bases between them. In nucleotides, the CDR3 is TGTGCCAGCAGCCCACGGGCCGGAATGACTGGGGCCAACGTCCTGACTTTC. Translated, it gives CASSPRAGMTGANVLTF.

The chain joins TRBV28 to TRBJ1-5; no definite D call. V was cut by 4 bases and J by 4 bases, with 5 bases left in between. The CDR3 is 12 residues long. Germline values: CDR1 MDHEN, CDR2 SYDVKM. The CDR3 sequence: CASSSPNQPQHF. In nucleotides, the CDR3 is TGTGCCAGCAGTTCTCCTAATCAGCCCCAGCATTTT.

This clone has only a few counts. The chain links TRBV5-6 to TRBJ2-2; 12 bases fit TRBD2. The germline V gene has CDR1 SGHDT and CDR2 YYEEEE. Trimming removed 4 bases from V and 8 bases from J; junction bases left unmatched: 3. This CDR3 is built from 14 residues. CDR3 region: CASSRLAGVGELFF. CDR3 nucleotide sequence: TGTGCCAGCAGCCGACTAGCGGGAGTAGGGGAGCTGTTTTTT.

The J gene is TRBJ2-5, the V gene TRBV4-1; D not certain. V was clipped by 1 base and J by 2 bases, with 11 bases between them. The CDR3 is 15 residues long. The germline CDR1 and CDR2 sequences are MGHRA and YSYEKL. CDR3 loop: CASSQGGLKQETQYF. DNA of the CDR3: TGCGCCAGCAGCCAAGGAGGTCTTAAACAAGAGACCCAGTACTTC.

CDR3 residues: CASSLLDATGELFF. CDR3 nucleotides: TGTGCCAGCAGTTTATTGGACGCCACCGGGGAGCTGTTTTTT. The V call is TRBV27, the J call TRBJ2-2; D ambiguous. Germline CDR1 and CDR2: MNHEY and SMNVEV (reference sequence). CDR3 length equals 14 residues. The V and J ends lost 1 base and 4 bases respectively, with 7 bases between them.

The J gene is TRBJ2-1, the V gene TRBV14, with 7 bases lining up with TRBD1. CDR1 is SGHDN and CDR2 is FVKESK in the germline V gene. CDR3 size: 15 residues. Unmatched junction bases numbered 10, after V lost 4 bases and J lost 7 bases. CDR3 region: CASSPLSYRGNEQFF. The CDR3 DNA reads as TGTGCCAGCAGCCCACTATCTTACAGGGGTAATGAGCAGTTCTTC.

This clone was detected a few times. Here the CDR3 DNA reads TGTGCCAGCAGCCCGAGACAGGCCGAAGTCCTCCGAGCTAACTATGGCTACACCTTC. Translation gives CASSPRQAEVLRANYGYTF. The genes are TRBV7-9 and TRBJ1-2; D is perhaps TRBD1 (6 bases). V was pared by 5 bases and J by 0 bases, with 25 bases between. The CDR3 has 19 amino acids. CDR1 is SEHNR and CDR2 is FQNEAQ in the germline V gene (reference sequence).

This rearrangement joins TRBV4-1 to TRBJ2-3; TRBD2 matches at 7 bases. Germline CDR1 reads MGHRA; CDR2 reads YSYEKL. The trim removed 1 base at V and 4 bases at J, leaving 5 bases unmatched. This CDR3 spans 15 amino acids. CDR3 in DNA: TGCGCCAGCAGCCAAGCTGGGAGGGCTCCAGATACGCAGTATTTT. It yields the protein CASSQAGRAPDTQYF.

This CDR3 is CASSWTGGTEAFF. The CDR3 nucleotides read TGTGCCAGCAGCTGGACAGGGGGCACTGAAGCTTTCTTT. This sequence joins TRBV7-9 and TRBJ1-1, with 10 bases lining up with TRBD1. Germline CDR1 reads SEHNR; CDR2 reads FQNEAQ (reference sequence). The CDR3 sequence is 13 residues long. After removal of 4 bases from V and 4 bases from J, the junction contained 0 bases not matched to a gene.

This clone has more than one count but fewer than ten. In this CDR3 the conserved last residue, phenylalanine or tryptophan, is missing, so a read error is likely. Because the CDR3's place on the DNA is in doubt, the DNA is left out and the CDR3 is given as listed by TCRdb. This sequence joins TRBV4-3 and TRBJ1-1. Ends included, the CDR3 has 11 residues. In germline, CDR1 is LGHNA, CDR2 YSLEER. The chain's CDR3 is CASSQDKELAL.

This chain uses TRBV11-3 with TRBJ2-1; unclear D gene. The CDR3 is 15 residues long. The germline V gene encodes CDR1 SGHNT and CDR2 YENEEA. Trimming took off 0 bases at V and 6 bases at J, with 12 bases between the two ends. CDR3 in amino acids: CASSLDRRFLNEQFF. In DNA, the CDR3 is TGTGCCAGCAGCTTAGATCGCCGGTTCCTCAATGAGCAGTTCTTC.

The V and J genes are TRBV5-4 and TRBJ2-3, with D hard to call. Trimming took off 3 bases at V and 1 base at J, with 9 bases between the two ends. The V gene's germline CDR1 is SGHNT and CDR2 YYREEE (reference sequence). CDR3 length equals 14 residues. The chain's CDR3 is CASSSLTGTDTQYF. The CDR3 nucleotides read TGTGCCAGCAGCTCCTTGACCGGCACAGATACGCAGTATTTT.

The chain's CDR3 is CATKGTADTQYF. In DNA form, the CDR3 reads TGTGCCACAAAGGGTACAGCAGATACGCAGTATTTT. V is TRBV6-5 and J is TRBJ2-3; unclear D gene. Germline assignment: CDR1 MNHEY and CDR2 SVGAGI. This CDR3 is built from 12 residues. Trimming pared 10 bases from V and 4 bases from J, leaving 12 bases between.

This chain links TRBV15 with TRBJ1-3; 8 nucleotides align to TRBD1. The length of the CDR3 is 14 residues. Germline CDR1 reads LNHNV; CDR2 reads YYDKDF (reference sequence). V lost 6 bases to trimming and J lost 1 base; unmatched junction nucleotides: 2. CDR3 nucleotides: TGTGCCACCAGGAGACAGGGGTCTGGAAACACCATATATTTT. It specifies CATRRQGSGNTIYF. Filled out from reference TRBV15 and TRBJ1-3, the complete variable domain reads DAMVIQNPRYQVTQFGKPVTLSCSQTLNHNVMYWYQQKSSQAPKLLFHYYDKDFNNEADTPDNFQSRRPNTSFCFLDIRSPGLGDTAMYLCATRRQGSGNTIYFGEGSWLTVV.